The present TCR beta chain was sequenced within a study of T-cell reconstitution after alpha-beta-depleted transplantation in children. Study-wide points: Expanded clones from the graft, numbering several hundred, reportedly supplied alpha-beta T cells about two months after transplant.

CDR1 LNHDA and CDR2 SQIVND come from the germline V gene (reference sequence). Trimming pared 3 bases from V and 2 bases from J, leaving 6 bases between. The CDR3 has 13 residues. There are many counts of this clonotype. The antigen is not known. Preparing the TCRbeta library involved the use of unique molecular identifiers. Each CDR3 protein is one row after TCRdb ran MiXCR on the PCR reads. This sample has just under 250,000 distinct CDR3 sequences; about 26% occur once, and the top ten carry roughly 2.7%. Sequencing used PBMCs, obtained before TCRalphabeta/CD19-depleted stem cell transplant. The chain uses TRBV19 and TRBJ2-3; no firm D call. This receptor was taken from a girl aged 2 to 10 with Fanconi anemia, due to receive a stem cell transplant. The CDR3 loop is CASSMIHTDTQYF. CDR3 nucleotide sequence: TGTGCCAGTAGTATGATTCACACAGATACGCAGTATTTT.